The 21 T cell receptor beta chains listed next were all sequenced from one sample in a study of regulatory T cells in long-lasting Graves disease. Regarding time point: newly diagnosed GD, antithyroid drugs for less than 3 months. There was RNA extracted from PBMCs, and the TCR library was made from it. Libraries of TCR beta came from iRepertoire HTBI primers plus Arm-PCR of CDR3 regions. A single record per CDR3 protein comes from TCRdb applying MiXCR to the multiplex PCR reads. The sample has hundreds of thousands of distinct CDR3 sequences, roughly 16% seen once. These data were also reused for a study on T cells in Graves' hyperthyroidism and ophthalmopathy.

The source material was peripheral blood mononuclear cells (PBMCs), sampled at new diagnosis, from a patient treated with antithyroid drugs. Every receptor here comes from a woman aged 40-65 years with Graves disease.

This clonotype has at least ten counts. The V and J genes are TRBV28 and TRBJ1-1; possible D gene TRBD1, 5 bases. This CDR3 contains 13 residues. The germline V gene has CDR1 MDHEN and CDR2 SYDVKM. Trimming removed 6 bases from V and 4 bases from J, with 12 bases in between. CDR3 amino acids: CASSLGGSTEAFF. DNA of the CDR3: TGTGCCAGCAGCCTGGGGGGAAGCACTGAAGCTTTCTTT.

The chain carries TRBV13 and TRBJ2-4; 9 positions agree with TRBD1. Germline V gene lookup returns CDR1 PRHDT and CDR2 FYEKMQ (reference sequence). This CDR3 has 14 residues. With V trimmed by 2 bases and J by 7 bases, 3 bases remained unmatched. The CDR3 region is CASSLRGTGNIQYF. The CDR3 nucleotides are TGTGCCAGCAGCTTAAGGGGGACAGGGAACATTCAGTACTTC.

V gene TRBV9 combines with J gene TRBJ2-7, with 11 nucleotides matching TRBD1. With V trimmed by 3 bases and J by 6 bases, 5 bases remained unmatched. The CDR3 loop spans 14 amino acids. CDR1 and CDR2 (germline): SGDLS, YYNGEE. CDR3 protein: CASSGGTGGVEQYF. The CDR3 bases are TGTGCCAGCAGCGGGGGGACAGGGGGTGTCGAGCAGTACTTC. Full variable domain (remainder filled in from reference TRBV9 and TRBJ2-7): DSGVTQTPKHLITATGQRVTLRCSPRSGDLSVYWYQQSLDQGLQFLIQYYNGEERAKGNILERFSAQQFPDLHSELNLSSLELGDSALYFCASSGGTGGVEQYFGPGTRLTVT.

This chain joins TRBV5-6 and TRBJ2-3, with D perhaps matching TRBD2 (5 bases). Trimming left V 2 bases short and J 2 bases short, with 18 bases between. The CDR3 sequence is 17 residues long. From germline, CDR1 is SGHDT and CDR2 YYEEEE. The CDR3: CASSFTLAGVHTDTQYF. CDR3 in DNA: TGTGCCAGCAGCTTTACTCTAGCTGGGGTACACACAGATACGCAGTATTTT.

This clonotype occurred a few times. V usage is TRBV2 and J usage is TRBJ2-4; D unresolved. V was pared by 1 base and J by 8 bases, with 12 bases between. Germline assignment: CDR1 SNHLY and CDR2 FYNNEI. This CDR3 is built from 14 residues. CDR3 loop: CASSEERSIHIQYF. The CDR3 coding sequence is TGTGCCAGCAGTGAAGAAAGGAGCATTCACATTCAGTACTTC.

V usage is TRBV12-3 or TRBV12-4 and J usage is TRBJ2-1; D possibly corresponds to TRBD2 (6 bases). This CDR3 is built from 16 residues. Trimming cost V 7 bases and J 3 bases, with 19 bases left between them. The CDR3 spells CASTHPTTTSYNEQFF. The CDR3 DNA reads TGTGCCAGCACTCATCCGACGACGACTAGCTACAATGAGCAGTTCTTC.

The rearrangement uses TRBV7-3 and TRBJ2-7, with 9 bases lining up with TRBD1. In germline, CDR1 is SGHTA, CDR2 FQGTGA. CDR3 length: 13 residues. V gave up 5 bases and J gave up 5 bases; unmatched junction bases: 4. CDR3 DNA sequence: TGTGCCAGCAGCCGGGACAGGGATGACGAGCAGTACTTC. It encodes CASSRDRDDEQYF.

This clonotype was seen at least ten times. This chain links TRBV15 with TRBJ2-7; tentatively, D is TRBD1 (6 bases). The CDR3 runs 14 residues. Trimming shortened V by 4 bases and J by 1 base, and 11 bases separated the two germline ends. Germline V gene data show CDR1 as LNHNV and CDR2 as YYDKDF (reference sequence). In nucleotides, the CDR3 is TGTGCCACCAGCAAACAGGGTGGGTCCTACGAGCAGTACTTC. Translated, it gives CATSKQGGSYEQYF.

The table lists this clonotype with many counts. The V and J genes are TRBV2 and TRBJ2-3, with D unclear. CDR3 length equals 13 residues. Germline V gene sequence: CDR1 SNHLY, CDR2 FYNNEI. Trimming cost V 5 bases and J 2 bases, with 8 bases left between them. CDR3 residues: CASSRIDTDTQYF. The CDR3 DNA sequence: TGTGCCAGCAGTAGGATAGACACAGATACGCAGTATTTT.

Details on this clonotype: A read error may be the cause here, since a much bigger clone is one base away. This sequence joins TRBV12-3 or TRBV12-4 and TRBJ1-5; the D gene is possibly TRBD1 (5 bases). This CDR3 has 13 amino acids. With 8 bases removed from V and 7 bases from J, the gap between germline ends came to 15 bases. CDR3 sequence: CASQAGWRQPQHF. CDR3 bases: TGTGCCAGCCAGGCAGGGTGGCGGCAGCCCCAGCATTTT.

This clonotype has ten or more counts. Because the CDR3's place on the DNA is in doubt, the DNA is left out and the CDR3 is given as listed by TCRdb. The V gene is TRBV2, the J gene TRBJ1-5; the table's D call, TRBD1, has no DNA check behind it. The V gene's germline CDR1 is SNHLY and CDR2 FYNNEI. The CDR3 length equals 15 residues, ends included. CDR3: CASILDRGGRQPQHF.

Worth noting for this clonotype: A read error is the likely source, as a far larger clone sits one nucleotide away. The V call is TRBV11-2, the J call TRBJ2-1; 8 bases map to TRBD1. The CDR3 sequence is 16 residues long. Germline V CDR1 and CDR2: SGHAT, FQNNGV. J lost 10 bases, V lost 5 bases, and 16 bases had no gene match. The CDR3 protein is CASSRSPGGLSYEQFF. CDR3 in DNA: TGTGCCAGCAGCAGGTCCCCAGGGGGCCTCTCCTACGAGCAGTTCTTC.

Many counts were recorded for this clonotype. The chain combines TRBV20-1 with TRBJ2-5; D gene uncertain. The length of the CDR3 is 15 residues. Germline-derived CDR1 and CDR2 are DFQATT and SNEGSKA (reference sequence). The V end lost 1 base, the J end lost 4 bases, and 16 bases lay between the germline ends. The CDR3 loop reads CSARGRYQMGETQYF. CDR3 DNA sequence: TGCAGTGCTAGAGGTCGCTACCAAATGGGAGAGACCCAGTACTTC.

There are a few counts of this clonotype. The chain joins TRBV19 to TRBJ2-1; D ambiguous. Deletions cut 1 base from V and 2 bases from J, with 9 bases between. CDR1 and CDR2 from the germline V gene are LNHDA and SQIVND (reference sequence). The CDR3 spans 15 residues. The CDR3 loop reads CASSIVPVTYNEQFF. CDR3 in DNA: TGTGCCAGTAGTATAGTCCCCGTCACCTACAATGAGCAGTTCTTC. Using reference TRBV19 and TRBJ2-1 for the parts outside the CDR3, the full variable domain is DGGITQSPKYLFRKEGQNVTLSCEQNLNHDAMYWYRQDPGQGLRLIYYSQIVNDFQKGDIAEGYSVSREKKESFPLTVTSAQKNPTAFYLCASSIVPVTYNEQFFGPGTRLTVL.

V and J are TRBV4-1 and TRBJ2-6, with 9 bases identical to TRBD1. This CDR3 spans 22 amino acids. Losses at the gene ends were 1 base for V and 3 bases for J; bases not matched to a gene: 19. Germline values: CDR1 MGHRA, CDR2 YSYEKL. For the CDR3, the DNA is TGCGCCAGCAGCCAAGCCCCTTTGGGACAGGGACCAACTTTCAGTGGGGCCAACGTCCTGACTTTC. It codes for CASSQAPLGQGPTFSGANVLTF.

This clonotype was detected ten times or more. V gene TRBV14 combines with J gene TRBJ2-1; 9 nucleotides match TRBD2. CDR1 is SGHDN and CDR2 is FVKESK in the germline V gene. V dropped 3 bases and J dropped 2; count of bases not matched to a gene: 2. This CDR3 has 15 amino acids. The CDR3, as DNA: TGTGCCAGCAGCCATAGCGGGGGACCCTACAATGAGCAGTTCTTC. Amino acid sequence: CASSHSGGPYNEQFF. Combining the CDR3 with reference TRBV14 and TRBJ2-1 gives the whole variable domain EAGVTQFPSHSVIEKGQTVTLRCDPISGHDNLYWYRRVMGKEIKFLLHFVKESKQDESGMPNNRFLAERTGGTYSTLKVQPAELEDSGVYFCASSHSGGPYNEQFFGPGTRLTVL.

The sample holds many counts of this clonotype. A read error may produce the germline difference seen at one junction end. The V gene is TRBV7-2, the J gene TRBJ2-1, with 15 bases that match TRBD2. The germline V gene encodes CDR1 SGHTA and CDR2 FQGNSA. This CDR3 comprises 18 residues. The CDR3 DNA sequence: TGTGCCAGCAGCATAGCCGGGACTAGCGGGGGGACGTACAATGAGCAGTTCTTC. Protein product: CASSIAGTSGGTYNEQFF.

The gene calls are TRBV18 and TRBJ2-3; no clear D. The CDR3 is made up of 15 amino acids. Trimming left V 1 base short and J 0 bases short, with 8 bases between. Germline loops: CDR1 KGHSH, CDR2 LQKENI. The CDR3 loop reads CASSPLMTSTDTQYF. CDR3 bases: TGTGCCAGCTCACCACTGATGACTAGCACAGATACGCAGTATTTT.

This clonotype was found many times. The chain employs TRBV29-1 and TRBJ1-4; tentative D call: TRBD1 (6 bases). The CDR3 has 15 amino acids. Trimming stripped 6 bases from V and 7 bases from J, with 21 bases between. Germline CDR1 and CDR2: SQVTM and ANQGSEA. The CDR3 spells CSVLGRGGGLEKLFF. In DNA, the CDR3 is TGCAGCGTGCTCGGGAGAGGGGGAGGGCTTGAAAAACTGTTTTTT.

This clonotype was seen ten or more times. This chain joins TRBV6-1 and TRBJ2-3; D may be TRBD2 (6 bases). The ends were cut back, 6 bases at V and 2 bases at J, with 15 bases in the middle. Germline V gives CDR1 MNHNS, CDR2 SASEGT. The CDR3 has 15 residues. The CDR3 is CASSPLAHTTDTQYF. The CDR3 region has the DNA TGTGCCAGCAGCCCTCTAGCGCACACCACAGATACGCAGTATTTT.

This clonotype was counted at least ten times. The CDR3 region is CASSLWTSNQPQHF. CDR3 coding DNA: TGTGCCAGCAGTTTATGGACAAGCAATCAGCCCCAGCATTTT. The chain joins TRBV6-5 to TRBJ1-5, with a possible D match to TRBD1 (5 bases). CDR1 is MNHEY, CDR2 SVGAGI, per germline. The germline V and J ends were trimmed by 4 bases and 1 base, with 8 bases remaining between them. The CDR3 has 14 residues.